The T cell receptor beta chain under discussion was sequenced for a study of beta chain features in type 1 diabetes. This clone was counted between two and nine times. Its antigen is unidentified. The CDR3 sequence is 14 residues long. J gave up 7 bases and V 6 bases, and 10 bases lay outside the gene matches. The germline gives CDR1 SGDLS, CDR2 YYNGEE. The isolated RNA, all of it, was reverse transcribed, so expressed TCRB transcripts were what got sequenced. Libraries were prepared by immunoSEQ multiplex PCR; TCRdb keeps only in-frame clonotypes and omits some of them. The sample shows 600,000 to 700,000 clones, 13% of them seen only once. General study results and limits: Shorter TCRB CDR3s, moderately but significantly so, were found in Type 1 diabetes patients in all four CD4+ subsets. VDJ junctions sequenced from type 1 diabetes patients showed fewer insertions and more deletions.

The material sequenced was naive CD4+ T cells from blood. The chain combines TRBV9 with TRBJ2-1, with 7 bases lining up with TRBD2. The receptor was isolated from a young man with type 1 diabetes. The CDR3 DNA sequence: TGTGCCAGCAAGGTCGCGCTAGCGGATAATGAGCAGTTCTTC. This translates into CASKVALADNEQFF.